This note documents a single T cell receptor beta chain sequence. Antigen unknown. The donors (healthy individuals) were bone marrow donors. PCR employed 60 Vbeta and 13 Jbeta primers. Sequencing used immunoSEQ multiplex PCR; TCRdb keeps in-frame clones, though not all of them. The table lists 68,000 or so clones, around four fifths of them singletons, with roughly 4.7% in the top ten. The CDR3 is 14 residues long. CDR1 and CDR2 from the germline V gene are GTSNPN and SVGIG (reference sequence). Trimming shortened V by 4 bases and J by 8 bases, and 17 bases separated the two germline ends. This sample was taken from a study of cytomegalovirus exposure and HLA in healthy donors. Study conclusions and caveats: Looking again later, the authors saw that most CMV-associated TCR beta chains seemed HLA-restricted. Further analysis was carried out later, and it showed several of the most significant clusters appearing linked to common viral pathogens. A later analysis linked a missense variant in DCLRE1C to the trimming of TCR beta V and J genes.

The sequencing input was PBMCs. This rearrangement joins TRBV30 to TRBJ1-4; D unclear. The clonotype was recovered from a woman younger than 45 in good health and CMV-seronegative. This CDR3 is CAWNQAAGYEKLFF. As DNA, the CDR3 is TGTGCCTGGAACCAGGCAGCAGGCTACGAAAAACTGTTTTTT.